This TCR beta chain is drawn from a study of T cell repertoires in cytomegalovirus infection. Findings and limits, study-wide: Cumulative public TCR beta family frequency identified carriers of CMV plus the relevant HLA.

TCRdb recomputed calls from the reads with MiXCR, one row per CDR3 protein. This sample yields about 920,000 distinct CDR3 sequences, of which roughly 30% are seen a single time; about 14% belongs to the top ten. This CDR3 is built from 14 residues. Germline values: CDR1 SGHVS, CDR2 FNYEAQ. As for this clonotype: Antigen specificity is unknown. This could be a read error, since a much larger clone is one nucleotide away.

The material was cultured CD8+ T cells from PBMCs, obtained from culture after CMV antigen stimulation. This chain links TRBV7-6 with TRBJ2-1, with D tentatively TRBD1 (5 bases). This clonotype was obtained from a human donor in good health (CMV status not recorded). Some clones in this sample may be carry-over from other donors' samples. The CDR3 reads CVSSHPDRYNEQFF. In DNA, the CDR3 is TGTGTCAGCAGCCACCCTGACAGATACAATGAGCAGTTCTTC.